A single sample is the source of the 21 T cell receptor beta chains below, sequenced in a study of read filtering for tumor transcriptome and immune sequencing. Molecular barcoded adaptors covering alpha/delta and beta/gamma chains were used on roughly 400 ng RNA. TCRdb re-analysed the reads in MiXCR, keeping a single row per CDR3 protein. The data contain about 57,000 distinct CDR3 sequences, 11% to 15% of them singletons. Sequenced: a population of CD138-negative cells sorted from bone marrow. Receptors originate from a donor at least 40 years old with multiple myeloma.

The table lists this clonotype with many counts. This chain connects TRBV9 to TRBJ2-7; either TRBD1 or TRBD2 may fit D (6 bases each). Germline loops: CDR1 SGDLS, CDR2 YYNGEE. V was shortened by 3 bases and J by 1 base, with 17 bases between the two germline ends. This CDR3 comprises 16 residues. CDR3 in DNA: TGTGCCAGCAGCGCCGGGGGCGGGATACTGTCCTACGAGCAGTACTTC. It is translated as CASSAGGGILSYEQYF.

Many counts were recorded for this clonotype. The chain links TRBV7-9 to TRBJ1-4, with TRBD1 matching over 12 bases. Germline loops: CDR1 SEHNR, CDR2 FQNEAQ (reference sequence). After removal of 3 bases from V and 3 bases from J, the junction contained 2 bases not matched to a gene. This CDR3 contains 16 residues. The CDR3 protein is CASSLGQGASNEKLFF. The CDR3 nucleotides read TGTGCCAGCAGCTTGGGACAGGGGGCATCTAATGAAAAACTGTTTTTT.

Ten or more counts support this clonotype. The gene calls are TRBV7-2 and TRBJ2-7, with 12 nucleotides matching TRBD1. CDR1 and CDR2 from the germline V gene are SGHTA and FQGNSA. The CDR3 runs to 14 residues. Trimming removed 5 bases from V and 6 bases from J; junction bases left unmatched: 5. The CDR3 nucleotides are TGTGCCAGCAGCCGGGGACAGGGGGCGCGCGAGCAGTACTTC. Protein: CASSRGQGAREQYF.

A remark on this clonotype: A single base separates this from a much larger clone, so it may be a read error. The CDR3, as DNA: TGTGCCAGCAGCTTGCGAGGAGGGTCGGTCGGTGAAACTTTCTTT. It encodes CASSLRGGSVGETFF. The V call is TRBV5-6, the J call TRBJ1-1; no clear D. The CDR3 is 15 amino acids. Germline V gives CDR1 SGHDT, CDR2 YYEEEE.

This clonotype was recorded many times. One end of the junction fails to match germline, which may point to a read error. V usage is TRBV4-1 and J usage is TRBJ1-4; weak D call: TRBD1 (5 bases). The V gene's germline CDR1 is MGHRA and CDR2 YSYEKL. The CDR3 runs 17 residues. CDR3 nucleotides: TGCGCCAGCAGCCTTTTTTGGGACTTATACCTTAATGAAAAGCTGTTTTTT. Its protein product is CASSLFWDLYLNEKLFF.

The chain has TRBV9 and TRBJ2-7, with D unresolved. Trimming shortened V by 0 bases and J by 0 bases, and 10 bases separated the two germline ends. From germline, CDR1 is SGDLS and CDR2 YYNGEE. CDR3 size: 15 residues. This chain's CDR3 is CASSVAPRASYEQYF. Here the CDR3 DNA reads TGTGCCAGCAGCGTAGCCCCACGGGCCTCCTACGAGCAGTACTTC. The full variable domain, with the rest looked up from reference TRBV9 and TRBJ2-7, is DSGVTQTPKHLITATGQRVTLRCSPRSGDLSVYWYQQSLDQGLQFLIQYYNGEERAKGNILERFSAQQFPDLHSELNLSSLELGDSALYFCASSVAPRASYEQYFGPGTRLTVT.

This clonotype appeared many times. This chain joins TRBV6-1 and TRBJ2-7; tentatively, D is TRBD2 (5 bases). The V and J ends lost 4 bases and 0 bases respectively, with 13 bases between them. The CDR3 loop spans 15 amino acids. From germline, CDR1 is MNHNS and CDR2 SASEGT. The CDR3 DNA follows: TGTGCCAGCAGTGTCTCGGTCAGCGGCTCCTACGAGCAGTACTTC. Translating gives CASSVSVSGSYEQYF.

The table lists this clonotype with many counts. J is TRBJ2-7 and V is TRBV20-1; the match to TRBD1 covers 8 bases. The CDR3 has 14 residues. The ends lost 6 bases at V and 6 bases at J; junction bases unmatched: 13. Germline V gene data show CDR1 as DFQATT and CDR2 as SNEGSKA (reference sequence). The CDR3 DNA reads TGCAGTGCCCGTGGGGGGACAGGAGCCCTCGAGCAGTACTTC. It specifies CSARGGTGALEQYF.

Details on this clonotype: This may stem from a read error, because a much larger clone lies one nucleotide away. This chain joins TRBV3-1 and TRBJ2-3; D may be TRBD2 (5 bases). The germline CDR1 and CDR2 sequences are LGHDT and YNNKEL (reference sequence). This CDR3 region has 13 residues. The CDR3 nucleotides read TGTGCCAGCGGCCAAGCCGAGGGCGGTACGCAGTATTTT. This encodes CASGQAEGGTQYF.

This clonotype was picked up many times. This rearrangement joins TRBV5-5 to TRBJ1-5; 7 bases line up with TRBD1. Trimming removed 0 bases from V and 6 bases from J; junction bases left unmatched: 6. The CDR3 is 15 residues long. CDR1 and CDR2 (germline): SGHKS, YYEKEE (reference sequence). CDR3 in DNA: TGTGCCAGCAGCTTGGCGGAACAGGGGAGTCAGCCCCAGCATTTT. It encodes CASSLAEQGSQPQHF.

Remarks on this clonotype: A read error may explain this, as a much larger clone is one base away. This rearrangement joins TRBV20-1 to TRBJ2-1; no firm D call. Germline V gene data show CDR1 as DFQATT and CDR2 as SNEGSKA (reference sequence). The CDR3 runs 12 residues. The V end was cut by 3 bases, the J end by 8 bases, with 11 bases between. CDR3 protein: CSASWSVHEQFF. The CDR3 DNA follows: TGCAGTGCTAGCTGGAGCGTTCATGAGCAGTTCTTC.

This clonotype is a singleton in its sample. The rearrangement links TRBV12-3 or TRBV12-4 to TRBJ2-5, with D possibly matching TRBD2 (5 bases). TRBJ2-1 matches the DNA end more closely, so the J call is doubtful. The CDR3 runs 12 residues. The CDR3 nucleotides are TGTGCCAGCAGTCCGGCGGGCCGGTCCCAGTTCTTC. As protein: CASSPAGRSQFF.

In its sample, this clonotype was seen many times. The V call is TRBV24-1, the J call TRBJ2-2; D is possibly TRBD1 (6 bases). Germline V gene sequence: CDR1 KGHDR, CDR2 SFDVKD. The CDR3 has 16 amino acids. Trimming shortened V by 1 base and J by 4 bases, and 12 bases separated the two germline ends. The CDR3 DNA sequence: TGTGCCACCAGTGATTTTCCCCTCAGGGGCACCGGGGAGCTGTTTTTT. Translated: CATSDFPLRGTGELFF.

This clonotype was seen at least ten times. The chain recombines TRBV7-6 with TRBJ2-1, with 7 bases aligning to TRBD2. The length of the CDR3 is 20 residues. Germline loops: CDR1 SGHVS, CDR2 FNYEAQ. The junction had 17 bases not matched to a gene; V was cut back by 3 bases and J by 0 bases. CDR3 amino acids: CASSFSPGRGLAVSYNEQFF. The CDR3 region has the DNA TGTGCCAGCAGCTTTTCCCCGGGCAGAGGGCTAGCGGTCTCCTACAATGAGCAGTTCTTC. Together with reference TRBV7-6 and TRBJ2-1, the CDR3 gives the full variable domain: GAGVSQSPRYKVTKRGQDVALRCDPISGHVSLYWYRQALGQGPEFLTYFNYEAQQDKSGLPNDRFSAERPEGSISTLTIQRTEQRDSAMYRCASSFSPGRGLAVSYNEQFFGPGTRLTVL.

This clonotype was observed at least ten times. V usage is TRBV20-1 and J usage is TRBJ2-7; 9 bases map to TRBD2. V shed 2 bases and J 4 bases; nucleotides not matched to a gene: 6. The CDR3 contains 14 residues. Germline loops: CDR1 DFQATT, CDR2 SNEGSKA (reference sequence). The CDR3 region has the DNA TGCAGTGCTAGAAAGCTAGCGGGAATGTACGAGCAGTACTTC. Translating gives CSARKLAGMYEQYF.

Points on this clonotype: It may be a read error: a sequence one base away is much more abundant. The chain is built from TRBV7-3 and TRBJ2-3, with D uncertain. Deletions cut 3 bases from V and 0 bases from J, with 13 bases between. Germline CDR1 is SGHTA and CDR2 is FQGTGA. This CDR3 is 16 amino acids long. CDR3 in amino acids: CASSLQIHPSTDTQYF. Written as DNA, the CDR3 is TGTGCCAGCAGCTTGCAGATCCACCCTAGCACAGATACGCAGTATTTT.

The sample holds many counts of this clonotype. The chain recombines TRBV7-9 with TRBJ1-5; tentatively, D is TRBD1 (6 bases). This CDR3 comprises 13 residues. Germline V gene sequence: CDR1 SEHNR, CDR2 FQNEAQ (reference sequence). Between the trimmed V and J ends, which lost 10 bases and 4 bases, there was a span of 14 bases. DNA of the CDR3: TGTGCCAACGCATCGGGGGCGAATCAGCCCCAGCATTTT. The encoded protein is CANASGANQPQHF.

Ten or more counts support this clonotype. V and J are TRBV20-1 and TRBJ2-4; 9 nucleotides match TRBD2. Germline V lookup: CDR1 DFQATT, CDR2 SNEGSKA (reference sequence). V gave up 8 bases and J gave up 8 bases; unmatched junction bases: 13. The CDR3 length is 14 residues. The CDR3 sequence is CSTIIGGGGDIQYF. DNA of the CDR3: TGCAGTACTATAATTGGGGGCGGGGGGGACATTCAGTACTTC.

In this sample, this clonotype turned up a few times. The genes are TRBV7-9 and TRBJ1-1; D not resolved. The germline V gene has CDR1 SEHNR and CDR2 FQNEAQ (reference sequence). V was shortened by 3 bases and J by 4 bases, with 9 bases between the two germline ends. The CDR3 spans 13 residues. As DNA, the CDR3 is TGTGCCAGCAGCTTCAGGAGGAGCACTGAAGCTTTCTTT. Amino acid sequence: CASSFRRSTEAFF.

The chain links TRBV11-2 to TRBJ1-2; 8 positions match TRBD1. V was pared by 2 bases and J by 6 bases, with 8 bases of the junction left unmatched. CDR1 is SGHAT, CDR2 FQNNGV, per germline. The CDR3 totals 15 residues. DNA of the CDR3: TGTGCCAGCAGCTTAAACAGGGGGATTTCAAATGGCTACACCTTC. Protein: CASSLNRGISNGYTF. Looking up the rest from reference TRBV11-2 and TRBJ1-2 gives the full variable domain: EAGVAQSPRYKIIEKRQSVAFWCNPISGHATLYWYQQILGQGPKLLIQFQNNGVVDDSQLPKDRFSAERLKGVDSTLKIQPAKLEDSAVYLCASSLNRGISNGYTFGSGTRLTVV.

This clonotype was observed at least ten times. The rearrangement uses TRBV15 and TRBJ2-1; 8 bases match TRBD2. J gave up 13 bases and V 7 bases, and 12 bases lay outside the gene matches. The CDR3 loop spans 13 amino acids. CDR1 is LNHNV, CDR2 YYDKDF, per germline (reference sequence). The CDR3 region is CATMDGTSYHQFF. DNA for the CDR3: TGTGCCACCATGGACGGGACTAGTTACCACCAGTTCTTC. The full variable domain, with the rest looked up from reference TRBV15 and TRBJ2-1, is DAMVIQNPRYQVTQFGKPVTLSCSQTLNHNVMYWYQQKSSQAPKLLFHYYDKDFNNEADTPDNFQSRRPNTSFCFLDIRSPGLGDTAMYLCATMDGTSYHQFFGPGTRLTVL.